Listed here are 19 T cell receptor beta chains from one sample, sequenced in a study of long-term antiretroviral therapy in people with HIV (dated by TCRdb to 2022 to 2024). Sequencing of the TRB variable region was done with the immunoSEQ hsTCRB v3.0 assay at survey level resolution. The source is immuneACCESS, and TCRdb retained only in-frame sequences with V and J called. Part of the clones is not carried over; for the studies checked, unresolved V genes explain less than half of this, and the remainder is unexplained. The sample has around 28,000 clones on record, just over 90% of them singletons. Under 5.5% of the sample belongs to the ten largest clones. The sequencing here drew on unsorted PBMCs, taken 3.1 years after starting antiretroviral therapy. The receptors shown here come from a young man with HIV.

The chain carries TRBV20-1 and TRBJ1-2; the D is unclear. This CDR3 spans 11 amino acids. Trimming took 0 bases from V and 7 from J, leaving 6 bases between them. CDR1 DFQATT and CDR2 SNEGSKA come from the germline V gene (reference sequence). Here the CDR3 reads CSARDASGYTF. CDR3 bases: TGCAGTGCTAGAGATGCCTCTGGCTACACCTTC.

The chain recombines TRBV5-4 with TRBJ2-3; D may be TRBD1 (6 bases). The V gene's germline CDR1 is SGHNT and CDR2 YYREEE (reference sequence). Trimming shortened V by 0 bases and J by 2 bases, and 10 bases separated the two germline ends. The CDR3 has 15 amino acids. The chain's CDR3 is CASSLADRPTDTQYF. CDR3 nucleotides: TGTGCCAGCAGCTTGGCGGACAGACCCACAGATACGCAGTATTTT.

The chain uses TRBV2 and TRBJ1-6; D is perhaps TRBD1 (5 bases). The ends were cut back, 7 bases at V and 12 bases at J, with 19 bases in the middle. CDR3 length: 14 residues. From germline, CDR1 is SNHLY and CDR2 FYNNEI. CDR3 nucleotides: TGTGCCAGCACCCGGGACCCTTTCTTGGAACCCCTCCACTTT. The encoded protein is CASTRDPFLEPLHF. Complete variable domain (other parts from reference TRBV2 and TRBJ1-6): EPEVTQTPSHQVTQMGQEVILRCVPISNHLYFYWYRQILGQKVEFLVSFYNNEISEKSEIFDDQFSVERPDGSNFTLKIRSTKLEDSAMYFCASTRDPFLEPLHFGNGTRLTVT.

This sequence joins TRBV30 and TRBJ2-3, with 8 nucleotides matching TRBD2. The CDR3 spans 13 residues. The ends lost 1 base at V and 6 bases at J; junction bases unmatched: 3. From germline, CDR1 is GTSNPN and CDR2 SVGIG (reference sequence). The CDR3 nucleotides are TGTGCCTGGAGTGAGACTAGCGCTGATACGCAGTATTTT. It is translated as CAWSETSADTQYF.

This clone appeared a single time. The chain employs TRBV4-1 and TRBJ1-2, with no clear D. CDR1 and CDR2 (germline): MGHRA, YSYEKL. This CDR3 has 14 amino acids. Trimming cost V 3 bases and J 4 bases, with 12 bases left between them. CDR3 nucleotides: TGCGCCAGCAGCCAGGGTTCCAACAGCTATGGCTACACCTTC. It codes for CASSQGSNSYGYTF.

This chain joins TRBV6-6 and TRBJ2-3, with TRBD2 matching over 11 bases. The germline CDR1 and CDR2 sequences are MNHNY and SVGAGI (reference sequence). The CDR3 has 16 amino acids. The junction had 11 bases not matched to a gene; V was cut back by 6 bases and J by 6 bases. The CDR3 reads CASRSRSSGGGDTQYF. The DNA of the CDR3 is TGTGCCAGCAGATCCCGGAGTAGCGGGGGGGGCGATACGCAGTATTTT.

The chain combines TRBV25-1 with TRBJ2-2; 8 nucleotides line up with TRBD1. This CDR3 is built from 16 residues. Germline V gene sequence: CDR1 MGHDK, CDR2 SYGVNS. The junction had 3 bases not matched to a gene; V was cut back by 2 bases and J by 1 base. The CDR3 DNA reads TGTGCCAGCAGTGAAATGGGGACAGGGAACACCGGGGAGCTGTTTTTT. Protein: CASSEMGTGNTGELFF. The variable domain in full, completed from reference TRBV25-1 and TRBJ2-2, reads EADIYQTPRYLVIGTGKKITLECSQTMGHDKMYWYQQDPGMELHLIHYSYGVNSTEKGDLSSESTVSRIRTEHFPLTLESARPSHTSQYLCASSEMGTGNTGELFFGEGSRLTVL.

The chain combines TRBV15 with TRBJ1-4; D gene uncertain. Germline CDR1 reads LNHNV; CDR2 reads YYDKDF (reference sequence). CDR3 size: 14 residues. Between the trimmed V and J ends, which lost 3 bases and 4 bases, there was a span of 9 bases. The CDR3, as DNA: TGTGCCACCAGCAGTTTTGGGATTAATGAAAAACTGTTTTTT. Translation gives CATSSFGINEKLFF.

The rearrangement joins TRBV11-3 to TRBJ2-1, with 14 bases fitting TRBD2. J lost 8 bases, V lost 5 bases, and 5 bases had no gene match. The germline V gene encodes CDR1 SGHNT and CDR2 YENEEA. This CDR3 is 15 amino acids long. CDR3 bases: TGTGCCAGCAGCCTGACTAGCGGGGGGGCAGATGAGCAGTTCTTC. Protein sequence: CASSLTSGGADEQFF. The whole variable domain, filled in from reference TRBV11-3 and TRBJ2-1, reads EAGVVQSPRYKIIEKKQPVAFWCNPISGHNTLYWYLQNLGQGPELLIRYENEEAVDDSQLPKDRFSAERLKGVDSTLKIQPAELGDSAVYLCASSLTSGGADEQFFGPGTRLTVL.

CDR3 sequence: CASSQLQGMNTEAFF. In DNA form, the CDR3 reads TGCGCCAGCAGCCAGCTACAGGGCATGAACACTGAAGCTTTCTTT. The chain uses TRBV4-1 and TRBJ1-1; a weak D match, TRBD1 (6 bases). The CDR3 totals 15 residues. With 3 bases removed from V and 0 bases from J, the gap between germline ends came to 11 bases. CDR1 and CDR2 (germline): MGHRA, YSYEKL.

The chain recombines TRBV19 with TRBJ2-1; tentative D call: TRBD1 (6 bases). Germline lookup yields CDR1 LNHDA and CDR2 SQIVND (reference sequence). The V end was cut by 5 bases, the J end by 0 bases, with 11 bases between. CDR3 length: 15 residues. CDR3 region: CASSPGQFSYNEQFF. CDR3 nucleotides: TGTGCCAGTAGTCCCGGACAGTTCTCCTACAATGAGCAGTTCTTC.

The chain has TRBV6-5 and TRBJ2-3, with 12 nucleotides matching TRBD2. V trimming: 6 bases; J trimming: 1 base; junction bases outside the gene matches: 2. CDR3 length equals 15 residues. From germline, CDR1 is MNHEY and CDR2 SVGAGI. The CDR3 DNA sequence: TGTGCCAGCAGACGACTAGCGGGGGGCACAGATACGCAGTATTTT. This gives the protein CASRRLAGGTDTQYF.

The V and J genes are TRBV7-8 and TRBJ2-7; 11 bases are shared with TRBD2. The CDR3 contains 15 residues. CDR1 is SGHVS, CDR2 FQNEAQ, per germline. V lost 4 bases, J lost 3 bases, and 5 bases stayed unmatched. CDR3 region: CASSYTSGGYYEQYF. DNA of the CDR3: TGTGCCAGCAGCTATACTAGCGGGGGATACTACGAGCAGTACTTC.

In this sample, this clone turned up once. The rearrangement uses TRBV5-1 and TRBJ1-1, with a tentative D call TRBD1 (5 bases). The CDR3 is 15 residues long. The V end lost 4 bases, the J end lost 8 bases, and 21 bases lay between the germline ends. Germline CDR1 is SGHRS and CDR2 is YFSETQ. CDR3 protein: CASSEQWDQGSEAFF. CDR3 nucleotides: TGCGCCAGCAGCGAACAGTGGGACCAAGGATCAGAAGCTTTCTTT.

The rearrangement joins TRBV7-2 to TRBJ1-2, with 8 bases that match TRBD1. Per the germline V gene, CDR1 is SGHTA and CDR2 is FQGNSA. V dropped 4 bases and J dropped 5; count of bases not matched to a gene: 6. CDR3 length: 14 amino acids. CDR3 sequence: CASSSDREPYGYTF. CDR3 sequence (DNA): TGTGCCAGCAGCTCGGACAGGGAACCATATGGCTACACCTTC.

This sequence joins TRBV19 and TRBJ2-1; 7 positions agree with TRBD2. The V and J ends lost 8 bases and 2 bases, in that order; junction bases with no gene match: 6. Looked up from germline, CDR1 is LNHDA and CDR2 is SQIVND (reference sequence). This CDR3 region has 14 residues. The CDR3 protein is CASAVGTTYNEQFF. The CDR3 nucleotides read TGTGCCAGTGCCGTCGGGACTACCTACAATGAGCAGTTCTTC.

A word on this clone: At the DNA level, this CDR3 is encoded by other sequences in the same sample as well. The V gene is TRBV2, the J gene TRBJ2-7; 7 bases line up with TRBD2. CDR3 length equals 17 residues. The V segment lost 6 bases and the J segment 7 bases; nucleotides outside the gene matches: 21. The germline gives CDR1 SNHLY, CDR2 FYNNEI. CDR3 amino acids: CASSAGPYGLDRWEQYF. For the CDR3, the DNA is TGTGCCAGCAGCGCAGGACCCTATGGACTAGACCGTTGGGAGCAGTACTTC.

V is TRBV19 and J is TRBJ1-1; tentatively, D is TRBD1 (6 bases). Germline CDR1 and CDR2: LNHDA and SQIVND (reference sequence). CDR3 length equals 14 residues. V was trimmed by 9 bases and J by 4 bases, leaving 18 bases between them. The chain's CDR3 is CASREQGLATEAFF. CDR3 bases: TGTGCCAGCCGGGAACAGGGTTTGGCCACTGAAGCTTTCTTT.

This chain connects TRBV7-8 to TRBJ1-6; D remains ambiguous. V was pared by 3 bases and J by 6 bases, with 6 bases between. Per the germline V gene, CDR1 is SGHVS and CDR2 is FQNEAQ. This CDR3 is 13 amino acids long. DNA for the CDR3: TGTGCCAGCAGCTTGCAGCTTAATTCACCCCTCCACTTT. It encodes CASSLQLNSPLHF.